The clone carrying this T cell receptor beta chain was counted many times. These data come from a study of T-cell reconstitution after alpha-beta-depleted transplantation in children. It was with unique molecular identifiers that the TCRbeta library was prepared. TCRdb re-called the PCR reads through MiXCR, storing one row per CDR3 protein. The sample holds roughly 45,000 distinct CDR3 sequences; about a tenth are singletons and the top ten take 25% to 30%. This specimen was PBMCs, mostly from graft donor cells, taken 60 days after TCRalphabeta/CD19-depleted stem cell transplant. The sequence came from a male patient between 2 and 10 years old who had a stem cell transplant for chronic granulomatous disease, so the T cells may come from the graft donor.

CDR3: CSASEQGWDNEQFF. CDR3 bases: TGCAGTGCTAGTGAACAGGGGTGGGACAATGAGCAGTTCTTC. This rearrangement joins TRBV20-1 to TRBJ2-1; 7 bases are a match to TRBD1. Germline V gives CDR1 DFQATT, CDR2 SNEGSKA (reference sequence). Germline trimming cut 3 bases from V and 5 bases from J; bases unmatched to any gene: 7. This CDR3 has 14 residues.